The 8 T cell receptor beta chains given below trace back to one sample, sequenced in a study of shared T cell receptors in the human thymus. Sequencing was performed with immunoSEQ multiplex PCR; in TCRdb, only in-frame clones are kept and a portion is missing. The data contain about 380,000 clones, over 90% of them singletons. The material sequenced was thymocytes. All receptors come from a human donor.

This chain links TRBV30 with TRBJ1-4; 8 bases are a match to TRBD1. Unmatched junction bases numbered 15, after V lost 2 bases and J lost 7 bases. Germline V gene data show CDR1 as GTSNPN and CDR2 as SVGIG (reference sequence). The CDR3 totals 17 residues. This CDR3 is CAWSTTYYQGASEKLFF. DNA for the CDR3: TGTGCCTGGAGTACCACATACTACCAGGGGGCTAGTGAAAAACTGTTTTTT.

The rearrangement uses TRBV28 and TRBJ2-7, with a possible D match to TRBD2 (6 bases). CDR3 length equals 15 residues. Germline V CDR1 and CDR2: MDHEN, SYDVKM. V lost 2 bases, J lost 0 bases, and 11 bases lay in between. The CDR3 DNA follows: TGTGCCAGCAGTTTAAGGGCGGGGAACTCCTACGAGCAGTACTTC. Protein product: CASSLRAGNSYEQYF.

This rearrangement joins TRBV19 to TRBJ2-7, with D possibly TRBD2 on 5 matching bases. This CDR3 is 15 amino acids long. The germline V and J ends were trimmed by 3 bases and 2 bases, with 14 bases remaining between them. Germline CDR1 reads LNHDA; CDR2 reads SQIVND (reference sequence). The CDR3 reads CASSIPDLRPYEQYF. The CDR3, as DNA: TGTGCCAGTAGTATTCCGGACTTGCGGCCCTACGAGCAGTACTTC.

The rearrangement uses TRBV27 and TRBJ2-3; no clear D. Germline assignment: CDR1 MNHEY and CDR2 SMNVEV (reference sequence). The V and J ends lost 5 bases and 3 bases respectively, with 12 bases between them. The CDR3 is 14 residues long. CDR3 bases: TGTGCCAGCAGTGGACCGAGCTTAACAGATACGCAGTATTTT. Translated: CASSGPSLTDTQYF.

The gene calls are TRBV2 and TRBJ2-5; 10 bases line up with TRBD2. CDR3 length equals 15 residues. The germline CDR1 and CDR2 sequences are SNHLY and FYNNEI. Germline trimming cut 6 bases from V and 3 bases from J; bases unmatched to any gene: 7. The CDR3 bases are TGTGCCAGCAGCCGGACTAGCGGTAAAGAAGAGACCCAGTACTTC. It yields the protein CASSRTSGKEETQYF.

The CDR3 region is CASTDRGPGKVYNEQFF. The CDR3, as DNA: TGTGCCAGCACCGACAGGGGCCCCGGCAAAGTCTACAATGAGCAGTTCTTC. This chain uses TRBV5-6 with TRBJ2-1, with TRBD1 matching 8 bases. J was trimmed by 3 bases and V by 6 bases; bases with no gene match: 14. The CDR3 is made up of 17 amino acids. Germline lookup yields CDR1 SGHDT and CDR2 YYEEEE.

This clone was counted between two and nine times. The DNA of the CDR3 is TGTGCCACCAGCAGATGGGGACAGGGGGAGTACGAGCAGTACTTC. This codes for CATSRWGQGEYEQYF. The chain recombines TRBV15 with TRBJ2-7; TRBD1 aligns across 11 bases. Germline CDR1 reads LNHNV; CDR2 reads YYDKDF (reference sequence). This CDR3 region has 15 residues. The V and J ends lost 2 bases and 4 bases, in that order; junction bases with no gene match: 4.

This clone was seen more than once but under ten times. The chain carries TRBV5-4 and TRBJ2-3, with D perhaps matching TRBD1 or TRBD2 (5 bases each). Germline values: CDR1 SGHNT, CDR2 YYREEE (reference sequence). The CDR3 runs to 15 residues. V lost 9 bases and J 4 bases, leaving 21 bases between the germline ends. CDR3 sequence: CAIFPGPRPPDTQYF. The CDR3 DNA sequence: TGTGCCATCTTCCCGGGACCGCGGCCCCCAGATACGCAGTATTTT.